These 8 T cell receptor beta chains were sequenced from one sample in a study of blood T cell repertoires in COVID-19. Clones were sequenced by immunoSEQ multiplex PCR, and TCRdb holds only the in-frame ones, with some missing. The repertoire consists of 140,000 to 150,000 clones, with about 87% occurring once and the leading ten covering roughly 2.5%. The sequenced sample was peripheral blood. The receptors were gathered from a human donor with COVID-19, enrolled during active disease. The donor label of this sample is uncertain.

The chain combines TRBV30 with TRBJ2-7; 9 bases line up with TRBD1. CDR3 length: 13 amino acids. Germline CDR1 GTSNPN, CDR2 SVGIG (reference sequence). The junction had 4 bases not matched to a gene; V was cut back by 5 bases and J by 2 bases. CDR3 loop: CAWSGQGTYEQYF. DNA of the CDR3: TGTGCCTGGTCTGGACAGGGGACCTACGAGCAGTACTTC. Full variable domain (remainder filled in from reference TRBV30 and TRBJ2-7): SQTIHQWPATLVQPVGSPLSLECTVEGTSNPNLYWYRQAAGRGLQLLFYSVGIGQISSEVPQNLSASRPQDRQFILSSKKLLLSDSGFYLCAWSGQGTYEQYFGPGTRLTVT.

This chain connects TRBV4-1 to TRBJ2-7; TRBD2 matches 7 bases. Germline V gene sequence: CDR1 MGHRA, CDR2 YSYEKL. This CDR3 has 15 amino acids. With V trimmed by 1 base and J by 3 bases, 6 bases remained unmatched. For the CDR3, the DNA is TGCGCCAGCAGCCAAGTATCCAGCGGGGACTACGAGCAGTACTTC. Protein: CASSQVSSGDYEQYF.

The chain is built from TRBV18 and TRBJ1-5, with 10 bases identical to TRBD1. The germline CDR1 and CDR2 sequences are KGHSH and LQKENI. J was trimmed by 7 bases and V by 3 bases; bases with no gene match: 9. The CDR3 has 16 amino acids. The CDR3 coding sequence is TGTGCCAGCTCACCGCCGGGACAGGGGTATTGGCAGCCCCAGCATTTT. Encoded protein: CASSPPGQGYWQPQHF.

The V gene is TRBV5-5, the J gene TRBJ2-5, with a possible D match to TRBD1 (5 bases). This CDR3 has 13 amino acids. Germline lookup yields CDR1 SGHKS and CDR2 YYEKEE (reference sequence). Trimming pared 3 bases from V and 6 bases from J, leaving 12 bases between. This CDR3 is CASSSGLGQTQYF. The CDR3 DNA follows: TGTGCCAGCAGCTCAGGGCTGGGGCAGACCCAGTACTTC.

V and J are TRBV28 and TRBJ1-6; TRBD1 is a possible D gene (5 bases). The germline V gene encodes CDR1 MDHEN and CDR2 SYDVKM. This CDR3 has 16 residues. With 3 bases removed from V and 3 bases from J, the gap between germline ends came to 12 bases. The CDR3, as DNA: TGTGCCAGCAGTTTGACAGCTAGTTTCTATAATTCACCCCTCCACTTT. It codes for CASSLTASFYNSPLHF.

The rearrangement joins TRBV19 to TRBJ2-1, with TRBD2 matching over 14 bases. Germline assignment: CDR1 LNHDA and CDR2 SQIVND (reference sequence). The CDR3 sequence is 16 residues long. The V and J ends lost 7 bases and 6 bases, in that order; junction bases with no gene match: 8. The chain's CDR3 is CASTRLAGGQSNEQFF. CDR3 bases: TGTGCCAGTACGAGACTAGCGGGGGGGCAGTCCAATGAGCAGTTCTTC.

In this sample, this clone turned up a few times. Other DNA sequences in the same sample also yield this CDR3. The chain links TRBV12-3 or TRBV12-4 to TRBJ1-5, with 9 bases lining up with TRBD1. This CDR3 has 13 amino acids. V lost 3 bases and J lost 6; bases outside the gene matches: 0. The CDR3 here is CASSLGQGQPQHF. In nucleotides, the CDR3 is TGTGCCAGCAGTTTGGGACAGGGTCAGCCCCAGCATTTT.

This clone showed up just once. The rearrangement uses TRBV5-6 and TRBJ2-1, with D possibly being TRBD2 (6 bases). The CDR3 sequence is 13 residues long. The V end lost 5 bases, the J end lost 4 bases, and 10 bases lay between the germline ends. CDR1 and CDR2 from the germline V gene are SGHDT and YYEEEE. CDR3 sequence reads: CASSWDWYNEQFF. As DNA, the CDR3 is TGTGCCAGCAGTTGGGACTGGTACAATGAGCAGTTCTTC.